Listed here are 10 T cell receptor beta chains from one sample, sequenced in a study of blood T cell repertoires in COVID-19. This table comes from immunoSEQ multiplex PCR, and its TCRdb copy is limited to in-frame clones, with some not included. The sample consists of nearly 250,000 clones, roughly 88% of them appearing once. The specimen was peripheral blood. These receptors came from a woman aged 80 or older with COVID-19, enrolled during active disease.

The chain has TRBV5-1 and TRBJ2-1; D is possibly TRBD2 (5 bases). The V end was cut by 3 bases, the J end by 0 bases, with 10 bases between. Germline CDR1 is SGHRS and CDR2 is YFSETQ. This CDR3 is built from 15 residues. The CDR3 bases are TGCGCCAGCAGCTGGGGAGTCGGCTCCTACAATGAGCAGTTCTTC. Translation: CASSWGVGSYNEQFF.

The table lists this clone with a few counts. The V gene is TRBV6-2 or TRBV6-3, the J gene TRBJ2-7; D might be TRBD1 (8 bases). This CDR3 is 16 amino acids long. Germline loops: CDR1 MNHEY, CDR2 SVGEGT. Trimming shortened V by 4 bases and J by 4 bases, and 20 bases separated the two germline ends. As DNA, the CDR3 is TGTGCCAGCAGTTCCCGGACTTACAGGGGGGGTTACGAGCAGTACGTC. It codes for CASSSRTYRGGYEQYV.

V and J are TRBV2 and TRBJ1-5, with D perhaps TRBD1 (5 bases). CDR1 is SNHLY, CDR2 FYNNEI, per germline. V gave up 7 bases and J gave up 4 bases, with 11 bases separating them. The CDR3 loop spans 13 amino acids. CDR3 sequence reads: CASKSGDNQPQHF. CDR3 bases: TGTGCCAGCAAATCGGGGGATAATCAGCCCCAGCATTTT.

The V gene is TRBV6-4, the J gene TRBJ2-1, with D possibly TRBD1 on 6 matching bases. CDR1 is MRHNA, CDR2 SNTAGT, per germline. The CDR3 consists of 17 residues. Trimming took 7 bases from V and 4 from J, leaving 23 bases between them. This CDR3 reads CASTRLGAGDWYNEQFF. CDR3 DNA sequence: TGTGCCAGCACCAGACTCGGCGCAGGGGATTGGTACAATGAGCAGTTCTTC.

The chain couples TRBV29-1 to TRBJ2-1; D is unclear. Trimming took 4 bases from V and 4 from J, leaving 8 bases between them. The V gene's germline CDR1 is SQVTM and CDR2 ANQGSEA. The CDR3 has 12 residues. CDR3 DNA sequence: TGCAGCGTTGGCTCAGGATACAATGAGCAGTTCTTC. Residues: CSVGSGYNEQFF.

The gene calls are TRBV18 and TRBJ2-3; TRBD1 agrees at 10 bases. After removal of 4 bases from V and 5 bases from J, the junction contained 9 bases not matched to a gene. From germline, CDR1 is KGHSH and CDR2 LQKENI. The CDR3 has 16 residues. CDR3 sequence: CASSRQTGGAVDTQYF. The CDR3 DNA reads TGTGCCAGCTCACGGCAGACAGGGGGCGCGGTAGATACGCAGTATTTT.

Only a few counts were recorded for this clone. The CDR3, as DNA: TGTGCCTCCTCCGGGACAGGGGTATTCGAAAAACTGTTTTTT. Its protein product is CASSGTGVFEKLFF. The rearrangement joins TRBV30 to TRBJ1-4; TRBD1 aligns across 10 bases. V was pared by 7 bases and J by 8 bases, with 10 bases of the junction left unmatched. Germline V gene data show CDR1 as GTSNPN and CDR2 as SVGIG (reference sequence). The CDR3 sequence is 14 residues long.

The J gene is TRBJ1-6, the V gene TRBV4-1, with 7 nucleotides matching TRBD1. The V gene end was trimmed by 0 bases and the J gene end by 3 bases; junction bases not matched to a gene: 5. The CDR3 sequence is 17 residues long. Germline lookup yields CDR1 MGHRA and CDR2 YSYEKL. Written as DNA, the CDR3 is TGCGCCAGCAGCCAAGAGTGGGACAGTCGCTATAATTCACCCCTCCACTTT. This sequence encodes CASSQEWDSRYNSPLHF.

This clone was counted a few times. The chain combines TRBV5-1 with TRBJ1-2; TRBD1 agrees at 12 bases. There are 15 residues in the CDR3. Germline CDR1 is SGHRS and CDR2 is YFSETQ. With 4 bases clipped from V and 4 bases from J, the junction kept 5 bases outside the gene matches. The CDR3 region is CASSPGQGAGYGYTF. Written as DNA, the CDR3 is TGCGCCAGCAGCCCGGGACAGGGGGCCGGCTATGGCTACACCTTC.

The J gene is TRBJ2-1, the V gene TRBV5-1; 9 bases map to TRBD2. Germline V lookup: CDR1 SGHRS, CDR2 YFSETQ. The ends lost 5 bases at V and 2 bases at J; junction bases unmatched: 11. The CDR3 totals 17 residues. The CDR3 sequence: CASRETRAGGPYNEQFF. CDR3 DNA sequence: TGCGCCAGCAGGGAAACACGAGCGGGGGGCCCCTACAATGAGCAGTTCTTC. The full variable domain, in which reference TRBV5-1 and TRBJ2-1 provide the parts outside the CDR3, is KAGVTQTPRYLIKTRGQQVTLSCSPISGHRSVSWYQQTPGQGLQFLFEYFSETQRNKGNFPGRFSGRQFSNSRSEMNVSTLELGDSALYLCASRETRAGGPYNEQFFGPGTRLTVL.